Here is one TCR beta chain with its context. This CDR3 comprises 17 residues. Germline CDR1 and CDR2: SGHRS and YFSETQ. Trimming shortened V by 4 bases and J by 5 bases, and 24 bases separated the two germline ends. This sample is drawn from a study of blood T cell repertoires in COVID-19. Study-wide context: From the United States, Italy and Spain came samples of acute and convalescent COVID-19. T cells, B-cell-depleted T cells, or PBMCs supplied cDNA or gDNA.

Original handling: Nucleated cell counts were estimated from reference gene primer amplification. Profiling relied on immunoSEQ multiplex PCR, and the TCRdb table lists in-frame clones only, not all of them. The V and J calls and clone size come from that table; D and trimming were worked out from the DNA. This sample has more than 40,000 clones, with around 84% found just once. The chain couples TRBV5-1 to TRBJ1-1; possibly TRBD1 for D (5 bases). This sequence originates from a man in his fifties with acute or convalescent COVID-19. Specimen: peripheral blood. CDR3: CASSPGRRGGLETEAFF. The CDR3 DNA reads TGCGCCAGCAGCCCGGGGCGAAGGGGAGGCCTGGAGACTGAAGCTTTCTTT.